The text below deals with one TCR beta chain. What it recognizes is unknown. 5'RACE template switching generated TCR cDNA, adding a universal primer site and UMIs. TCRdb redid the calling of the 5' RACE reads with MiXCR, one entry per CDR3 protein. The data show roughly 250,000 distinct CDR3 sequences, with 10% to 15% seen just once and about 0.51% held by the top ten. The germline gives CDR1 SGHRS, CDR2 YFSETQ. V lost 2 bases to trimming and J lost 6 bases; unmatched junction nucleotides: 11. The CDR3 has 16 amino acids. The data were obtained in a study of T cells after yellow fever vaccination. Study context: Fractions with few cells were prepared using SMART-Seq v4 Ultra Low Input.

Whole-study findings and limits: At 95% to 96% for CD4 and almost 90% for CD8, most primary-vaccination clones showed up again after the booster.

Source: CD4+ T cells sorted from PBMCs, taken 45 days after the yellow fever booster vaccination. The chain employs TRBV5-1 and TRBJ2-3, with 8 bases lining up with TRBD1. This sequence was found in a young man who received the YFV17D yellow fever vaccine. The CDR3 is CASSFQGAQLWDTQYF. CDR3 in DNA: TGCGCCAGCAGCTTTCAGGGGGCCCAATTGTGGGATACGCAGTATTTT.